A single sample is the source of the 26 T cell receptor beta chains below, sequenced in a study of T cell changes during pregnancy in multiple sclerosis. Sequenced by immunoSEQ multiplex PCR; TCRdb stores in-frame clones only, minus some. The sample carries 40,000 to 55,000 clones, more than 90% recorded once. Specimen: CD8+ T cells from peripheral blood mononuclear cells, collected after pregnancy. The receptors stem from a female donor with multiple sclerosis, enrolled in a pregnancy study.

The chain joins TRBV4-3 to TRBJ2-5; D is possibly TRBD1 (5 bases). V shed 0 bases and J shed 4 bases, with 6 bases lying between them. The CDR3 runs 13 residues. CDR1 LGHNA and CDR2 YSLEER come from the germline V gene. The CDR3 DNA reads TGCGCCAGCAGCCAAGATAGGGGAGAGACCCAGTACTTC. It encodes CASSQDRGETQYF.

The V gene is TRBV9, the J gene TRBJ2-1, with 15 bases identical to TRBD2. The germline CDR1 and CDR2 sequences are SGDLS and YYNGEE. Losses at the gene ends were 5 bases for V and 5 bases for J; bases not matched to a gene: 8. This CDR3 region has 17 residues. CDR3 loop: CASSLGTSGGPDNEQFF. Written as DNA, the CDR3 is TGTGCCAGCAGTTTAGGGACTAGCGGGGGGCCGGACAATGAGCAGTTCTTC.

The genes are TRBV27 and TRBJ2-1, with 9 bases lining up with TRBD2. Per the germline V gene, CDR1 is MNHEY and CDR2 is SMNVEV (reference sequence). The CDR3 runs 16 residues. J was trimmed by 9 bases and V by 1 base; bases with no gene match: 10. The CDR3: CASSLWGSGRAFEQFF. The CDR3 DNA reads TGTGCCAGCAGTTTATGGGGTAGCGGGAGAGCATTTGAGCAGTTCTTC.

This sequence joins TRBV14 and TRBJ1-2, with D maybe TRBD1 (6 bases). This CDR3 region has 15 residues. The germline CDR1 and CDR2 sequences are SGHDN and FVKESK. Trimming cost V 0 bases and J 2 bases, with 10 bases left between them. CDR3 amino acids: CASSQDLQGNYGYTF. The CDR3 region has the DNA TGTGCCAGCAGCCAAGATTTACAGGGAAACTATGGCTACACCTTC. Combining the CDR3 with reference TRBV14 and TRBJ1-2 gives the whole variable domain EAGVTQFPSHSVIEKGQTVTLRCDPISGHDNLYWYRRVMGKEIKFLLHFVKESKQDESGMPNNRFLAERTGGTYSTLKVQPAELEDSGVYFCASSQDLQGNYGYTFGSGTRLTVV.

The chain employs TRBV12-5 and TRBJ1-1; TRBD1 might be the D (6 bases). This CDR3 is 15 amino acids long. Trimming took off 3 bases at V and 1 base at J, with 12 bases between the two ends. Germline-derived CDR1 and CDR2 are LGHNT and FRNRAP. This CDR3 reads CASGFLTGRNTEAFF. CDR3 DNA sequence: TGTGCTAGTGGTTTTCTTACAGGGCGGAACACTGAAGCTTTCTTT.

This chain links TRBV2 with TRBJ1-4, with D possibly matching TRBD1 (6 bases). V dropped 6 bases and J dropped 6 bases, with 8 bases sitting between them. The germline V gene has CDR1 SNHLY and CDR2 FYNNEI. The CDR3 loop spans 12 amino acids. The CDR3 protein is CASRQGYEKLFF. The CDR3 DNA reads as TGTGCCAGCAGACAGGGTTATGAAAAACTGTTTTTT.

CDR3: CASSLERSTSGGYEQYF. The CDR3 nucleotides read TGTGCCAGCAGCTTGGAACGATCGACTAGCGGAGGATACGAGCAGTACTTC. This chain connects TRBV7-9 to TRBJ2-7, with TRBD2 matching over 9 bases. The CDR3 contains 17 residues. V lost 3 bases to trimming and J lost 4 bases; unmatched junction nucleotides: 13. CDR1 is SEHNR, CDR2 FQNEAQ, per germline (reference sequence).

The J gene is TRBJ1-1, the V gene TRBV7-3; D is perhaps TRBD1 (6 bases). The CDR3 consists of 14 residues. Trimming stripped 1 base from V and 6 bases from J, with 12 bases between. Germline CDR1 is SGHTA and CDR2 is FQGTGA. CDR3 protein: CASSLNDRHAEAFF. In nucleotides, the CDR3 is TGTGCCAGCAGCTTAAATGACAGGCACGCTGAAGCTTTCTTT.

The rearrangement links TRBV2 to TRBJ2-7, with 7 bases lining up with TRBD1. This CDR3 has 12 amino acids. V lost 10 bases and J lost 6; bases outside the gene matches: 9. Germline CDR1 SNHLY, CDR2 FYNNEI. CDR3 sequence (DNA): TGTGCCACCCCGACAGGGTCGGGCGAGCAGTACTTC. Its protein is CATPTGSGEQYF.

This sequence joins TRBV7-9 and TRBJ1-5; TRBD1 might be the D (5 bases). Deletions cut 5 bases from V and 6 bases from J, with 8 bases between. Looked up from germline, CDR1 is SEHNR and CDR2 is FQNEAQ (reference sequence). The CDR3 totals 12 residues. CDR3: CASSQGSQPQHF. The CDR3 coding sequence is TGTGCCAGCAGCCAGGGAAGTCAGCCCCAGCATTTT. Looking up the rest from reference TRBV7-9 and TRBJ1-5 gives the full variable domain: DTGVSQNPRHKITKRGQNVTFRCDPISEHNRLYWYRQTLGQGPEFLTYFQNEAQLEKSRLLSDRFSAERPKGSFSTLEIQRTEQGDSAMYLCASSQGSQPQHFGDGTRLSIL.

CDR3 residues: CASSPATGGITPLHF. CDR3 nucleotides: TGTGCCAGCAGCCCAGCCACAGGGGGCATAACACCCCTCCACTTT. V gene TRBV7-2 combines with J gene TRBJ1-6; TRBD1 aligns across 9 bases. Germline V gene sequence: CDR1 SGHTA, CDR2 FQGNSA. The CDR3 contains 15 residues. J gave up 11 bases and V 5 bases, and 10 bases lay outside the gene matches.

The J gene is TRBJ2-5, the V gene TRBV9; 11 bases are a match to TRBD2. The CDR3 runs 17 residues. V dropped 2 bases and J dropped 5; count of bases not matched to a gene: 11. CDR1 and CDR2 from the germline V gene are SGDLS and YYNGEE. The chain's CDR3 is CASSVPGLAGEEETQYF. CDR3 nucleotide sequence: TGTGCCAGCAGCGTTCCCGGACTAGCGGGTGAGGAGGAGACCCAGTACTTC.

The chain employs TRBV11-2 and TRBJ1-1, with D unclear. This CDR3 contains 14 residues. The ends were cut back, 3 bases at V and 6 bases at J, with 14 bases in the middle. Germline-derived CDR1 and CDR2 are SGHAT and FQNNGV. The CDR3: CASSFSGRKAEAFF. The DNA of the CDR3 is TGTGCCAGCAGCTTCTCGGGGAGGAAGGCTGAAGCTTTCTTT.

The chain is built from TRBV5-6 and TRBJ1-2; D unresolved. CDR1 is SGHDT and CDR2 is YYEEEE in the germline V gene. The CDR3 covers 13 residues. Trimming cost V 1 base and J 4 bases, with 8 bases left between them. The CDR3 spells CASSLRGSYGYTF. CDR3 DNA sequence: TGTGCCAGCAGCTTGCGTGGGAGCTATGGCTACACCTTC.

This rearrangement joins TRBV6-1 to TRBJ2-1; 7 positions match TRBD1. The trim removed 3 bases at V and 0 bases at J, leaving 8 bases unmatched. Per the germline V gene, CDR1 is MNHNS and CDR2 is SASEGT. This CDR3 contains 17 residues. CDR3 DNA sequence: TGTGCCAGCAGTGACAACCCGACAGGGAGCTCCTACAATGAGCAGTTCTTC. Translating gives CASSDNPTGSSYNEQFF.

The CDR3 nucleotides read TGTGCCAGCAGCCGCACAGGGAACTATGGCTACACCTTC. It yields the protein CASSRTGNYGYTF. V usage is TRBV13 and J usage is TRBJ1-2, with D perhaps TRBD1 (6 bases). There are 13 residues in the CDR3. Germline V CDR1 and CDR2: PRHDT, FYEKMQ (reference sequence). The V and J ends lost 5 bases and 2 bases respectively, with 9 bases between them.

This chain uses TRBV23-1 with TRBJ2-4; maybe TRBD1 (6 bases). TRBV23-1 is reported as an ORF; its role is uncertain. The CDR3 has 17 residues. V gave up 1 base and J gave up 0 bases, with 13 bases separating them. The CDR3 loop is CASSQWGLVLAKNIQYF. The CDR3 DNA reads TGCGCCAGCAGTCAATGGGGGCTGGTTCTAGCCAAAAACATTCAGTACTTC.

The chain links TRBV27 to TRBJ2-7; 10 bases line up with TRBD1. After removal of 6 bases from V and 6 bases from J, the junction contained 5 bases not matched to a gene. CDR1 MNHEY and CDR2 SMNVEV come from the germline V gene (reference sequence). CDR3 length equals 13 residues. The CDR3 sequence is CASSSRTGGEQYF. The DNA for the CDR3 is TGTGCCAGCAGCAGTCGGACAGGGGGCGAGCAGTACTTC.

The V and J genes are TRBV27 and TRBJ2-1; TRBD2 matches 12 bases. Germline V gene data show CDR1 as MNHEY and CDR2 as SMNVEV (reference sequence). The CDR3 loop spans 16 amino acids. Unmatched junction bases numbered 5, after V lost 3 bases and J lost 5 bases. The CDR3 coding sequence is TGTGCCAGCAGTTTGGCGACTAGCGGGGGCCACAATGAGCAGTTCTTC. It yields the protein CASSLATSGGHNEQFF.

In DNA, the CDR3 is TGTGCCAGCAGCCCTACTAGCGGGGGCGGGGACATTCAGTACTTC. Its translation is CASSPTSGGGDIQYF. The rearrangement links TRBV7-3 to TRBJ2-4, with 11 nucleotides matching TRBD2. The germline gives CDR1 SGHTA, CDR2 FQGTGA. Trimming took 5 bases from V and 8 from J; bases not matched to a gene: 8. This CDR3 comprises 15 residues.

The chain uses TRBV6-6 and TRBJ2-1; tentatively, D is TRBD2 (6 bases). V was cut by 6 bases and J by 7 bases, with 13 bases left in between. This CDR3 is 13 amino acids long. Germline assignment: CDR1 MNHNY and CDR2 SVGAGI (reference sequence). This chain's CDR3 is CASRWLAPNEQFF. The CDR3 region has the DNA TGTGCCAGCAGATGGCTAGCGCCTAATGAGCAGTTCTTC.

In DNA, the CDR3 is TGTGCCAGCAGCCTAGCTAGCCAAACAATGAACACCGGGGAGCTGTTTTTT. This gives the protein CASSLASQTMNTGELFF. This rearrangement joins TRBV4-2 to TRBJ2-2, with D possibly TRBD2 on 5 matching bases. Trimming pared 4 bases from V and 1 base from J, leaving 16 bases between. The CDR3 spans 17 residues. Germline-derived CDR1 and CDR2 are LGHNA and YNFKEQ.

The chain links TRBV2 to TRBJ2-1, with 14 bases matching TRBD2. This CDR3 is built from 13 residues. CDR1 and CDR2 (germline): SNHLY, FYNNEI. V lost 8 bases, J lost 7 bases, and 1 base stayed unmatched. In nucleotides, the CDR3 is TGTGCCAGCGGGACTAGCGGGGGAAATGAGCAGTTCTTC. It translates to CASGTSGGNEQFF.

This chain links TRBV29-1 with TRBJ2-1, with TRBD2 as a possible D gene (5 bases). This CDR3 region has 17 residues. Germline loops: CDR1 SQVTM, CDR2 ANQGSEA. V was clipped by 0 bases and J by 0 bases, with 15 bases between them. CDR3 DNA: TGCAGCGTTGAAGATCTTCGGGATCCCGGCTCCTACAATGAGCAGTTCTTC. Protein: CSVEDLRDPGSYNEQFF.

The V call is TRBV13, the J call TRBJ2-7; 11 bases match TRBD2. The junction had 13 bases not matched to a gene; V was cut back by 5 bases and J by 4 bases. The CDR3 totals 17 residues. Germline V gives CDR1 PRHDT, CDR2 FYEKMQ (reference sequence). CDR3 residues: CASSPRDPTSGRYEQYF. CDR3 sequence (DNA): TGTGCCAGCAGCCCACGAGATCCTACTAGCGGGAGATACGAGCAGTACTTC.

This chain connects TRBV7-8 to TRBJ1-5; D not certain. This CDR3 region has 16 residues. Germline CDR1 and CDR2: SGHVS and FQNEAQ. The V gene lost 5 bases and the J gene lost 3 bases, with 17 bases spanning the gap. CDR3 residues: CASSASVSLHNQPQHF. The CDR3 nucleotides are TGTGCCAGCAGCGCCAGCGTGTCGCTCCACAATCAGCCCCAGCATTTT.